Below, 27 T cell receptor beta chains from the same sample are listed, as sequenced in a study of cytomegalovirus exposure and HLA in healthy donors (dated by TCRdb to about 2017). The library was obtained by the immunoSEQ multiplex PCR assay. For the multiplex PCR, a mixture combining 60 forward primers for TCR Vbeta segments and 13 reverse primers for TCR Jbeta segments was used. TCRdb carries this immuneACCESS record with in-frame sequences only. Its versions omit some clonotypes, under half of them owing to an unresolved V gene in the studies checked, with the rest unexplained. The sample yields fewer than 80,000 clones; 65% to 75% were counted once. Of the sample, 5.4% falls within the top ten clones. Sequences were obtained from PBMCs. These receptor sequences come from a woman younger than 45 in good health and CMV-seronegative.

The chain recombines TRBV27 with TRBJ2-7; 7 bases fit TRBD1. After removal of 0 bases from V and 4 bases from J, the junction contained 3 bases not matched to a gene. Germline V gives CDR1 MNHEY, CDR2 SMNVEV (reference sequence). The CDR3 contains 14 residues. In DNA form, the CDR3 reads TGTGCCAGCAGTTTATCAGGGGGCAGGTACGAGCAGTACTTC. Its translation is CASSLSGGRYEQYF.

The chain carries TRBV7-6 and TRBJ1-5; D gene unclear. CDR1 and CDR2 from the germline V gene are SGHVS and FNYEAQ. The CDR3 is made up of 15 amino acids. V shed 5 bases and J shed 4 bases, with 15 bases lying between them. The CDR3 sequence is CASSPLGGFNQPQHF. CDR3 sequence (DNA): TGTGCCAGCAGCCCCTTGGGAGGGTTTAATCAGCCCCAGCATTTT. Drawing the rest from reference TRBV7-6 and TRBJ1-5, the complete variable domain is GAGVSQSPRYKVTKRGQDVALRCDPISGHVSLYWYRQALGQGPEFLTYFNYEAQQDKSGLPNDRFSAERPEGSISTLTIQRTEQRDSAMYRCASSPLGGFNQPQHFGDGTRLSIL.

This chain links TRBV27 with TRBJ2-1; 11 bases align to TRBD2. The CDR3 totals 17 residues. Germline V gene data show CDR1 as MNHEY and CDR2 as SMNVEV (reference sequence). Unmatched junction bases numbered 14, after V lost 5 bases and J lost 8 bases. CDR3 sequence reads: CASSPLFTSGRRDEQFF. Here the CDR3 DNA reads TGTGCCAGCAGTCCCCTCTTTACTAGCGGGAGACGGGATGAGCAGTTCTTC.

This chain links TRBV7-2 with TRBJ2-5; 9 nucleotides match TRBD1. This CDR3 has 14 residues. V lost 4 bases and J lost 2; bases outside the gene matches: 2. Germline CDR1 reads SGHTA; CDR2 reads FQGNSA. The CDR3 DNA is TGTGCCAGCAGCTCTGGACAGGGGCAAGAGACCCAGTACTTC. It is translated as CASSSGQGQETQYF.

This clone was counted a single time. The chain recombines TRBV28 with TRBJ2-1; 9 bases fit TRBD2. The junction had 8 bases not matched to a gene; V was cut back by 5 bases and J by 0 bases. This CDR3 comprises 17 residues. Per germline, CDR1 MDHEN and CDR2 SYDVKM. The CDR3 DNA is TGTGCCAGCAGTCCAATGCGGGGGGGGTACTCCTACAATGAGCAGTTCTTC. It encodes CASSPMRGGYSYNEQFF.

This clone is judged medium-sized (0.01 to 0.1%). The chain couples TRBV25-1 to TRBJ1-5; tentatively, D is TRBD1 (6 bases). CDR1 and CDR2 from the germline V gene are MGHDK and SYGVNS. V was cut by 6 bases and J by 7 bases, with 10 bases left in between. There are 12 residues in the CDR3. CDR3 bases: TGTGCCAGCAGCCACAGGGAGCAGCCCCAGCATTTT. It codes for CASSHREQPQHF.

The V gene is TRBV19, the J gene TRBJ1-1, with 8 bases aligning to TRBD1. This CDR3 spans 17 amino acids. V lost 0 bases and J lost 9; bases outside the gene matches: 15. Per the germline V gene, CDR1 is LNHDA and CDR2 is SQIVND (reference sequence). The CDR3 spells CASSIDPPGLGTGKAFF. The CDR3 bases are TGTGCCAGTAGTATAGATCCTCCCGGCCTCGGGACAGGAAAAGCTTTCTTT.

A few counts support this clone. J is TRBJ1-1 and V is TRBV30, with D uncertain. Between the trimmed V and J ends, which lost 0 bases and 0 bases, there was a span of 8 bases. The CDR3 is made up of 14 amino acids. Per germline, CDR1 GTSNPN and CDR2 SVGIG (reference sequence). CDR3: CAWSVRHLNTEAFF. The CDR3 coding sequence is TGTGCCTGGAGTGTACGACACCTGAACACTGAAGCTTTCTTT.

In this sample, this clone turned up once. The chain couples TRBV7-9 to TRBJ2-5; the match to TRBD1 covers 9 bases. J was trimmed by 4 bases and V by 4 bases; bases with no gene match: 4. The CDR3 length is 14 residues. Germline V gene data show CDR1 as SEHNR and CDR2 as FQNEAQ (reference sequence). CDR3 amino acids: CASSSGTGRETQYF. The DNA of the CDR3 is TGTGCCAGCAGCTCCGGGACAGGGAGAGAGACCCAGTACTTC.

The rearrangement uses TRBV29-1 and TRBJ1-4; no definite D call. Trimming cost V 6 bases and J 0 bases, with 11 bases left between them. The CDR3 is made up of 14 amino acids. Germline V gene sequence: CDR1 SQVTM, CDR2 ANQGSEA. The DNA of the CDR3 is TGCAGCGTCGCCGTTAGTGCAACTAATGAAAAACTGTTTTTT. It codes for CSVAVSATNEKLFF.

The genes are TRBV7-2 and TRBJ2-1; the match to TRBD2 covers 10 bases. Germline values: CDR1 SGHTA, CDR2 FQGNSA. This CDR3 is built from 15 residues. The junction had 10 bases not matched to a gene; V was cut back by 5 bases and J by 9 bases. DNA for the CDR3: TGTGCCAGCAGCCCGGCAGCGGGAGGGCCGTGTGAGCAGTTCTTC. Its protein is CASSPAAGGPCEQFF.

For the CDR3, the DNA is TGTGCCAGCAGCCCGGGACTAGCGGGGTACGAGCAGTACGTC. The encoded protein is CASSPGLAGYEQYV. This chain uses TRBV5-4 with TRBJ2-7; 13 nucleotides align to TRBD2. Per germline, CDR1 SGHNT and CDR2 YYREEE (reference sequence). The ends lost 4 bases at V and 4 bases at J; junction bases unmatched: 2. There are 14 residues in the CDR3.

The chain uses TRBV7-9 and TRBJ2-5, with 7 bases that match TRBD2. Trimming removed 2 bases from V and 2 bases from J; junction bases left unmatched: 5. This CDR3 contains 15 residues. The germline gives CDR1 SEHNR, CDR2 FQNEAQ (reference sequence). This chain's CDR3 is CASSLYGGGQETQYF. CDR3 coding DNA: TGTGCCAGCAGCTTATATGGGGGAGGGCAAGAGACCCAGTACTTC.

This clone was found a few times. This chain connects TRBV6-5 to TRBJ2-5; no clear D gene. Germline V gene sequence: CDR1 MNHEY, CDR2 SVGAGI. The germline V and J ends were trimmed by 5 bases and 2 bases, with 12 bases remaining between them. The CDR3 runs 14 residues. DNA of the CDR3: TGTGCCAGCAGTCCCCGTGGGCTACAAGAGACCCAGTACTTC. Translating it yields CASSPRGLQETQYF.

The V call is TRBV21-1, the J call TRBJ2-3; the tabulated D call, TRBD2, remains unverified against the DNA. TRBV21-1 is termed a pseudogene. This CDR3 is built from 17 residues. CDR3 sequence reads: CASSKTHRPAGVDTQYF. The DNA for the CDR3 is TGTGCCAGCAGCAAAACGCACCGGCCAGCGGGAGTGGATACGCAGTATTTT.

The chain uses TRBV9 and TRBJ2-3; 11 bases are a match to TRBD2. CDR3 length equals 18 residues. The germline gives CDR1 SGDLS, CDR2 YYNGEE. The ends lost 0 bases at V and 2 bases at J; junction bases unmatched: 8. CDR3 in DNA: TGTGCCAGCAGCGTAGTAGGTAGCGGGAGGGAGAACACAGATACGCAGTATTTT. Translated: CASSVVGSGRENTDTQYF.

This chain connects TRBV4-1 to TRBJ1-4, with a weak D call TRBD1 (6 bases). V lost 5 bases and J lost 6, with 10 bases in between. This CDR3 contains 13 residues. Germline-derived CDR1 and CDR2 are MGHRA and YSYEKL. The CDR3 loop is CASSWAGDEKLFF. CDR3 in DNA: TGCGCCAGCAGCTGGGCAGGGGATGAAAAACTGTTTTTT.

The DNA for the CDR3 is TGCAGCGTTGAACCGGGACAGGGGAGGAAAGCTTTCTTT. This sequence encodes CSVEPGQGRKAFF. The chain links TRBV29-1 to TRBJ1-1, with TRBD1 identical over 10 bases. The trim removed 2 bases at V and 9 bases at J, leaving 6 bases unmatched. The length of the CDR3 is 13 residues. Germline values: CDR1 SQVTM, CDR2 ANQGSEA.

This clone was picked up one time. The V gene is TRBV6-5, the J gene TRBJ2-6, with D possibly TRBD2 on 5 matching bases. Trimming left V 7 bases short and J 0 bases short, with 10 bases between. The CDR3 length is 15 residues. The germline V gene has CDR1 MNHEY and CDR2 SVGAGI. Here the CDR3 DNA reads TGTGCCAGCACCCTGGCGGGCTCTGGGGCCAACGTCCTGACTTTC. Encoded protein: CASTLAGSGANVLTF.

The chain employs TRBV18 and TRBJ2-5, with TRBD2 matching over 10 bases. The J call may not be correct, given that the DNA end is closer to TRBJ2-7. The germline V gene encodes CDR1 KGHSH and CDR2 LQKENI. This CDR3 comprises 14 residues. The CDR3, as DNA: TGTGCCAGCTCACTCGGGACTAGCGTAGGCGAGCAGTACTTC. Translating gives CASSLGTSVGEQYF.

V gene TRBV11-3 combines with J gene TRBJ2-2; tentatively, D is TRBD2 (5 bases). The germline gives CDR1 SGHNT, CDR2 YENEEA. The CDR3 loop spans 14 amino acids. The germline V and J ends were trimmed by 2 bases and 5 bases, with 9 bases remaining between them. CDR3 sequence reads: CASSLYGDTGELFF. Here the CDR3 DNA reads TGTGCCAGCAGCTTATACGGGGATACCGGGGAGCTGTTTTTT.

The chain has TRBV7-9 and TRBJ2-1; TRBD2 is a possible D gene (6 bases). CDR1 and CDR2 from the germline V gene are SEHNR and FQNEAQ (reference sequence). This CDR3 has 15 residues. The V end was cut by 5 bases, the J end by 8 bases, with 19 bases between. The DNA of the CDR3 is TGTGCCAGCAGCCTACTGTCCGGGAGTGAGGATGAGCAGTTCTTC. The encoded protein is CASSLLSGSEDEQFF.

This rearrangement joins TRBV6-5 to TRBJ1-3; TRBD1 is a possible D gene (5 bases). From germline, CDR1 is MNHEY and CDR2 SVGAGI. The CDR3 runs 16 residues. Trimming shortened V by 0 bases and J by 2 bases, and 11 bases separated the two germline ends. The CDR3 reads CASSYSESRAGNTIYF. CDR3 nucleotide sequence: TGTGCCAGCAGTTACTCGGAGTCCAGGGCTGGAAACACCATATATTTT.

This clone turned up a few times. The chain is built from TRBV7-2 and TRBJ1-2; D not resolved. Looked up from germline, CDR1 is SGHTA and CDR2 is FQGNSA. The length of the CDR3 is 15 residues. V was trimmed by 6 bases and J by 4 bases, leaving 18 bases between them. The CDR3 DNA sequence: TGTGCCAGCAGTCATCAGATAGCCTCCCCCTATGGCTACACCTTC. Amino acid sequence: CASSHQIASPYGYTF.

This clone came up a few times. The chain carries TRBV11-2 and TRBJ2-1, with 10 bases that match TRBD2. The CDR3 runs 17 residues. The junction had 11 bases not matched to a gene; V was cut back by 5 bases and J by 4 bases. Germline V CDR1 and CDR2: SGHAT, FQNNGV. CDR3: CASSPELAGGSYNEQFF. Here the CDR3 DNA reads TGTGCCAGCAGCCCCGAATTAGCGGGAGGTTCATACAATGAGCAGTTCTTC.

The chain combines TRBV27 with TRBJ1-1; D not resolved. Trimming removed 2 bases at V and 1 base at J, with 14 bases between. The CDR3 is 16 residues long. CDR1 and CDR2 (germline): MNHEY, SMNVEV (reference sequence). CDR3 residues: CASSLADTPQNTEAFF. CDR3 sequence (DNA): TGTGCCAGCAGTTTAGCGGATACTCCGCAGAACACTGAAGCTTTCTTT.

The J gene is TRBJ2-1, the V gene TRBV7-3; TRBD2 aligns across 13 bases. Unmatched junction bases numbered 5, after V lost 5 bases and J lost 7 bases. The CDR3 has 15 amino acids. CDR1 and CDR2 from the germline V gene are SGHTA and FQGTGA. CDR3 sequence (DNA): TGTGCCAGCAGCCAATCGGGACTAGCGGGAAATGAGCAGTTCTTC. This sequence encodes CASSQSGLAGNEQFF.